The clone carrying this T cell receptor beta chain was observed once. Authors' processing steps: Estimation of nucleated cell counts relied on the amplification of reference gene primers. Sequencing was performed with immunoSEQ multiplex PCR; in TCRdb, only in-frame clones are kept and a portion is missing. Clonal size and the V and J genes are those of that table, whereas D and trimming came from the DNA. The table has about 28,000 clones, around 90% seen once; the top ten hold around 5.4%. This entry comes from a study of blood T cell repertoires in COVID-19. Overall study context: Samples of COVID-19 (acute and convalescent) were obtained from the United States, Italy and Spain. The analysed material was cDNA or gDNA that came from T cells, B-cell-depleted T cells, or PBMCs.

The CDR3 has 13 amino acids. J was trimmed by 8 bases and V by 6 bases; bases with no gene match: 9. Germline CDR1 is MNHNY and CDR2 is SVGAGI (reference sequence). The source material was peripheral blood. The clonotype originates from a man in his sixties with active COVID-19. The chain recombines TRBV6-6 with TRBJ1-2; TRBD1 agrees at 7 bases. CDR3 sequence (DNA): TGTGCCAGCAGACCCGACAGGGATCGGGGCTACACCTTC. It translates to CASRPDRDRGYTF.